One TCR beta chain is described in this entry. Its antigen is not identified. The source of the sample is a study of T cell repertoires in cytomegalovirus infection. Study context: It can be stated that public TCR beta signatures indicated CMV infection as well as a matching HLA type.

General study findings and limits: Ex vivo, HLA-C-restricted CMV-specific TCR beta clonotypes prevailed over the rest of the response. Adding up the frequency of public TCR beta families identified people who carried CMV plus the relevant HLA.

TCRdb ran MiXCR on the reads and lists one entry per CDR3 protein. The table records 500,000 to 600,000 distinct CDR3 sequences, 15% to 20% of them present only once. The CDR3 is 17 amino acids. With 0 bases clipped from V and 9 bases from J, the junction kept 13 bases outside the gene matches. Germline values: CDR1 MNHNS, CDR2 SASEGT. The J gene is TRBJ2-1, the V gene TRBV6-1; 8 bases match TRBD2. This TCR came from a human donor in good health (CMV status not recorded). Some clones in this sample may be carry-over from other donors' samples. The specimen sequenced was CD8+ T cells from PBMCs. In DNA, the CDR3 is TGTGCCAGCAGTGAAGCGATACGACTACGGGCGGGGGGTGAGCAGTTCTTC. Its protein product is CASSEAIRLRAGGEQFF.